These T cell receptor beta chains were read from a single sample in a study of PD-1 blockade in classical Hodgkin lymphoma. The assay was immunoSEQ multiplex PCR, and TCRdb's table has in-frame clones only and misses some. The sample shows about 41,000 clones, 60% to 80% of them seen only once. The sample here was peripheral blood mononuclear cells (PBMCs), taken before the fourth cycle of nivolumab. The source of these receptors is a human donor with classical Hodgkin lymphoma. Both conserved end residues are part of each CDR3. The order of the fields is J gene, D gene, V gene, clone size, CDR3 protein, CDR3 DNA. D genes are given only for firm matches. Expanded clones get a size class; other rows say once, few or many, or leave the size out.

TRBJ1-1,NA,TRBV7-2,NA,CASSREGDNTEAFF,TGTGCCAGCAGCCGAGAGGGGGATAACACTGAAGCTTTCTTT
TRBJ2-3,NA,TRBV21-1,NA,CASSRRLAGTRTDTQYF,TGTGCCAGCAGCAGAAGACTAGCGGGAACGCGAACAGATACGCAGTATTTT
TRBJ1-1,NA,TRBV30,NA,CAWSEGRRGGTEAFF,TGTGCCTGGAGTGAGGGTAGAAGGGGCGGAACTGAAGCTTTCTTT
TRBJ2-7,TRBD1,TRBV7-8,NA,CASSHRDRGSYEQYF,TGTGCCAGCAGCCACCGGGACAGGGGCTCCTACGAGCAGTACTTC
TRBJ1-1,NA,TRBV27,NA,CASSLSVSQGQNTEAFF,TGTGCCAGCAGTTTATCCGTCTCACAGGGCCAGAACACTGAAGCTTTCTTT
TRBJ1-1,NA,TRBV18,NA,CASSPTENTEAFF,TGTGCCAGCTCACCAACAGAGAACACTGAAGCTTTCTTT
TRBJ2-1,TRBD2,TRBV9,NA,CASSVFERGFNEQFF,TGTGCCAGCAGCGTATTCGAGCGGGGGTTCAATGAGCAGTTCTTC
TRBJ1-1,TRBD1,TRBV2,NA,CASSYGQGLNTEAFF,TGTGCCAGCAGTTATGGACAGGGATTAAACACTGAAGCTTTCTTT
TRBJ1-4,NA,TRBV9,NA,CASSAYGWGDEKLFF,TGTGCCAGCAGCGCGTATGGGTGGGGAGATGAAAAACTGTTTTTT
TRBJ2-1,NA,TRBV30,NA,CAWSYIAGPRNEQFF,TGTGCCTGGAGTTATATTGCGGGGCCGCGGAATGAGCAGTTCTTC
TRBJ1-2,NA,TRBV9,NA,CASSALGFYGYTF,TGTGCCAGCAGCGCCTTGGGGTTTTATGGCTACACCTTC
TRBJ1-4,NA,TRBV7-8,NA,CASSAPGGATNEKLFF,TGTGCCAGCAGCGCACCGGGGGGAGCAACTAATGAAAAACTGTTTTTT
TRBJ2-7,NA,TRBV7-9,NA,CASGPGGNEQYF,TGTGCCAGCGGGCCCGGAGGGAACGAGCAGTACTTC
TRBJ2-1,TRBD2,TRBV9,NA,CASSVDGGAYNEQFF,TGTGCCAGCAGCGTAGACGGGGGGGCTTACAATGAGCAGTTCTTC
TRBJ2-2,NA,TRBV6-6,NA,CASSARTANTGELFF,TGTGCCAGCAGTGCCCGGACAGCGAACACCGGGGAGCTGTTTTTT
TRBJ2-2,TRBD1,TRBV4-3,NA,CASSQALAGTGYTGELFF,TGCGCCAGCAGCCAAGCCTTGGCCGGGACAGGGTACACCGGGGAGCTGTTTTTT
TRBJ2-2,NA,TRBV19,NA,CASSIGAGTGELFF,TGTGCCAGTAGTATAGGGGCGGGGACTGGGGAGCTGTTTTTT
TRBJ1-1,NA,TRBV4-1,NA,CASSQVSVNTEAFF,TGCGCCAGCAGCCAAGTTAGCGTGAACACTGAAGCTTTCTTT
TRBJ2-5,TRBD1,TRBV11-2,few,CASSGYRGEETQYF,TGTGCCAGCAGCGGCTACAGGGGGGAGGAGACCCAGTACTTC
TRBJ2-7,TRBD2,TRBV4-3,NA,CASSQGLAGGIYEQYF,TGCGCCAGCAGCCAAGGACTAGCGGGGGGAATCTACGAGCAGTACTTC
TRBJ1-2,NA,TRBV2,NA,CASSEVGVAVFGYTF,TGTGCCAGCAGTGAAGTGGGGGTCGCGGTCTTTGGCTACACCTTC
TRBJ2-2,NA,TRBV5-4,NA,CASSQGRNTGELFF,TGTGCCAGCAGCCAGGGACGGAACACCGGGGAGCTGTTTTTT
TRBJ1-1,NA,TRBV5-4,NA,CASSSIEASLEAFF,TGTGCCAGCAGTAGTATCGAGGCGTCCCTTGAAGCTTTCTTT
TRBJ2-7,NA,TRBV7-9,NA,CASSNWGEQYF,TGTGCCAGCAGCAACTGGGGAGAGCAGTACTTC